Listed here are 15 T cell receptor beta chains from one sample, sequenced in a study of cytomegalovirus exposure and HLA in healthy donors (TCRdb year 2017). The library came from the immunoSEQ multiplex PCR assay. TCRdb took this table from immuneACCESS and kept in-frame rearrangements with V and J called. Such tables lack part of the clones; where checked against another copy, unresolved V genes explain under half of the gap, and the rest is unexplained. This sample is represented by approximately 210,000 clones; just over 85% of them were singletons. The top ten clonotypes cover around 3% of the sample. Sequencing used PBMCs. The receptor set was obtained from a woman under 30 in good health and CMV-seronegative.

In DNA form, the CDR3 reads TGTGCCAGTAGTATAGGAGGGTGGACGGCCCACACTGAAGCTTTCTTT. Translated: CASSIGGWTAHTEAFF. This chain joins TRBV19 and TRBJ1-1; no definite D call. CDR3 length: 16 amino acids. The ends were cut back, 1 base at V and 3 bases at J, with 15 bases in the middle. The V gene's germline CDR1 is LNHDA and CDR2 SQIVND (reference sequence).

This clone came up a few times. The chain links TRBV7-9 to TRBJ1-2; a weak D match, TRBD1 (5 bases). The germline V gene encodes CDR1 SEHNR and CDR2 FQNEAQ (reference sequence). V was clipped by 5 bases and J by 1 base, with 14 bases between them. The CDR3 runs to 15 residues. The DNA of the CDR3 is TGTGCCAGCAGCATTGGCACGGGGGGTAACTATGGCTACACCTTC. It translates to CASSIGTGGNYGYTF. Full variable domain (rest looked up from reference TRBV7-9 and TRBJ1-2): DTGVSQNPRHKITKRGQNVTFRCDPISEHNRLYWYRQTLGQGPEFLTYFQNEAQLEKSRLLSDRFSAERPKGSFSTLEIQRTEQGDSAMYLCASSIGTGGNYGYTFGSGTRLTVV.

The chain has TRBV9 and TRBJ2-7; TRBD2 aligns across 10 bases. Germline loops: CDR1 SGDLS, CDR2 YYNGEE. Trimming at V came to 3 bases and at J to 0 bases, leaving 9 bases not matched to a gene. This CDR3 has 17 amino acids. CDR3: CASSGPSSSGSSYEQYF. Written as DNA, the CDR3 is TGTGCCAGCAGCGGACCCTCCTCTAGCGGGAGCTCCTACGAGCAGTACTTC.

This sequence joins TRBV7-8 and TRBJ1-2, with D tentatively TRBD1 (5 bases). V lost 3 bases to trimming and J lost 3 bases, with 8 bases between them. This CDR3 is 13 amino acids long. Germline lookup yields CDR1 SGHVS and CDR2 FQNEAQ. The CDR3: CASSFRDYYGYTF. CDR3 DNA: TGTGCCAGCAGCTTCCGGGACTACTATGGCTACACCTTC.

The chain combines TRBV19 with TRBJ1-1; 10 bases map to TRBD1. V shed 1 base, J shed 5 bases, and the junction held 7 bases outside the gene matches. The CDR3 totals 16 residues. Germline V gene sequence: CDR1 LNHDA, CDR2 SQIVND (reference sequence). The CDR3 DNA is TGTGCCAGTAGTATAGGGCTGGACAGGGGGAAGACTGAAGCTTTCTTT. Amino acid sequence: CASSIGLDRGKTEAFF.

The rearrangement links TRBV28 to TRBJ1-2, with 7 bases lining up with TRBD1. The V gene end was trimmed by 2 bases and the J gene end by 6 bases; junction bases not matched to a gene: 9. The germline CDR1 and CDR2 sequences are MDHEN and SYDVKM. This CDR3 has 15 residues. CDR3 protein: CASSLSPTGRHGYTF. The CDR3, as DNA: TGTGCCAGCAGTTTAAGCCCGACAGGGCGGCATGGCTACACCTTC.

This chain uses TRBV5-6 with TRBJ2-6; D ambiguous. Germline V gene data show CDR1 as SGHDT and CDR2 as YYEEEE. This CDR3 contains 15 residues. V was trimmed by 2 bases and J by 0 bases, leaving 6 bases between them. This CDR3 is CASSFMSSGANVLTF. CDR3 in DNA: TGTGCCAGCAGCTTCATGAGCTCTGGGGCCAACGTCCTGACTTTC.

This chain uses TRBV6-5 with TRBJ1-4; D possibly corresponds to TRBD1 (6 bases). The germline V gene encodes CDR1 MNHEY and CDR2 SVGAGI. The CDR3 covers 15 residues. The V end lost 6 bases, the J end lost 0 bases, and 11 bases lay between the germline ends. The CDR3 coding sequence is TGTGCCAGCAGCCACAGGGATGCAACTAATGAAAAACTGTTTTTT. Its protein product is CASSHRDATNEKLFF.

This chain links TRBV19 with TRBJ2-7; TRBD2 matches 9 bases. The V gene's germline CDR1 is LNHDA and CDR2 SQIVND (reference sequence). The CDR3 covers 14 residues. Trimming took 5 bases from V and 4 from J; bases not matched to a gene: 6. In nucleotides, the CDR3 is TGTGCCAGTAGTTCGGCGGGAGGGCCTTACGAGCAGTACTTC. This translates into CASSSAGGPYEQYF. Full variable domain (remainder filled in from reference TRBV19 and TRBJ2-7): DGGITQSPKYLFRKEGQNVTLSCEQNLNHDAMYWYRQDPGQGLRLIYYSQIVNDFQKGDIAEGYSVSREKKESFPLTVTSAQKNPTAFYLCASSSAGGPYEQYFGPGTRLTVT.

This clone was recorded once. The gene calls are TRBV10-3 and TRBJ2-7; TRBD2 aligns across 13 bases. This CDR3 spans 16 amino acids. Germline CDR1 and CDR2: ENHRY and SYGVKD. J gave up 3 bases and V 5 bases, and 7 bases lay outside the gene matches. Here the CDR3 reads CAISSSGTSGDYEQYF. CDR3 DNA sequence: TGTGCCATCAGTTCCTCCGGGACTAGCGGGGACTACGAGCAGTACTTC.

This clone was seen once. The rearrangement links TRBV28 to TRBJ1-5, with a weak D call TRBD1 (6 bases). Germline-derived CDR1 and CDR2 are MDHEN and SYDVKM. This CDR3 has 17 amino acids. The germline V and J ends were trimmed by 5 bases and 2 bases, with 19 bases remaining between them. The DNA for the CDR3 is TGTGCCAGCAGTACCTACCGGCGGGGGCGGCGCAATCAGCCCCAGCATTTT. This gives the protein CASSTYRRGRRNQPQHF.

J is TRBJ2-7 and V is TRBV27, with a weak D call TRBD2 (5 bases). The CDR3 extends over 14 amino acids. V was shortened by 0 bases and J by 6 bases, with 12 bases between the two germline ends. From germline, CDR1 is MNHEY and CDR2 SMNVEV (reference sequence). The CDR3 region is CASSLSEVVREQYF. DNA for the CDR3: TGTGCCAGCAGTTTATCGGAGGTCGTCCGCGAGCAGTACTTC.

DNA for the CDR3: TGCGCCAGCAGCTTGTCGTGGACAGAGAACACTGAAGCTTTCTTT. Its protein is CASSLSWTENTEAFF. V and J are TRBV5-1 and TRBJ1-1; D may be TRBD1 (6 bases). Germline CDR1 is SGHRS and CDR2 is YFSETQ. The CDR3 totals 15 residues. Trimming removed 1 base at V and 1 base at J, with 11 bases between.

The rearrangement links TRBV2 to TRBJ1-3, with a possible D match to TRBD1 (6 bases). V lost 5 bases, J lost 4 bases, and 12 bases lay in between. CDR1 is SNHLY and CDR2 is FYNNEI in the germline V gene. The CDR3 runs 14 residues. CDR3 in amino acids: CASSLQGQGNTIYF. In DNA, the CDR3 is TGTGCCAGCAGTCTACAGGGCCAGGGAAACACCATATATTTT.

The CDR3 coding sequence is TGTGCCAGCAGTTCGGGACAGGGTATAACCGGGGAGCTGTTTTTT. As protein: CASSSGQGITGELFF. This chain joins TRBV27 and TRBJ2-2; 9 bases agree with TRBD1. Germline CDR1 is MNHEY and CDR2 is SMNVEV (reference sequence). The V segment lost 4 bases and the J segment 5 bases; nucleotides outside the gene matches: 5. The CDR3 has 15 amino acids.